A selection of T cell receptor beta chains follows, all from one sample in a study of beta chain features in type 1 diabetes. The repertoire was sequenced with immunoSEQ multiplex PCR; TCRdb's copy has only in-frame clones and lacks some. The table shows more than 300,000 clones, with 8% occurring only once. The material sequenced was central memory CD4+ T cells from blood. Every receptor here comes from a woman under 30 in good health. Both conserved end residues are part of each CDR3. A D gene is named only where the DNA matches it firmly. Not every row has a clone size; where given, it reads once, few, many or a size class.

V gene	clone size	J gene	D gene	CDR3 DNA	CDR3 protein
TRBV2	.	TRBJ1-4	.	TGTGCCAGCAGTAGGTCTTACGGGTTACTTAATGAAAAACTGTTTTTT	CASSRSYGLLNEKLFF
TRBV6-6	.	TRBJ2-3	TRBD2	TGTGCCAGCAGTTACCTGGGCGGGAGTCAAGATACGCAGTATTTT	CASSYLGGSQDTQYF
TRBV5-1	few	TRBJ2-5	TRBD2	TGCGCCAGCAGCGGGACGACTAGCGGGAGAGAGACCCAGTACTTC	CASSGTTSGRETQYF
TRBV27	few	TRBJ2-1	TRBD2	TGTGCCAGCAGTCGTTCTAGGTCCCCGGGGGGTCGCCAGTTCTTC	CASSRSRSPGGRQFF
TRBV18	.	TRBJ1-2	.	TGTGCCAGCTCACCTCCGACGAACTATGGCTACACCTTC	CASSPPTNYGYTF
TRBV18	many	TRBJ2-3	TRBD2	TGTGCCAGCTCACCAATCGCGCTAGCGGTCACAGATACGCAGTATTTT	CASSPIALAVTDTQYF
TRBV5-1	few	TRBJ2-7	TRBD2	TGCGCCAGCAGCTTGGGGGGACTATCCTCCTACGAGCAGTACTTC	CASSLGGLSSYEQYF
TRBV7-9	.	TRBJ2-5	TRBD1	TGTGCCAGCAGCCCTGGGGACAGGGGTGAGGAGACCCAGTACTTC	CASSPGDRGEETQYF
TRBV14	few	TRBJ2-2	TRBD1	TGTGCCAGCAGCCCTATTAGACAGGGGCATAACACCGGGGAGCTGTTTTTT	CASSPIRQGHNTGELFF
TRBV6-1	few	TRBJ1-6	.	TGTGCCAGCAGTAGATCCATCCAGGAACCCCTCCACTTT	CASSRSIQEPLHF
TRBV7-6	.	TRBJ2-7	TRBD2	TGTGCCAGCAGCTTAAACAGCGGGAGAACCTACGAGCAGTACTTC	CASSLNSGRTYEQYF
TRBV21-1	few	TRBJ1-2	.	TGTGCCAGCAGCAAAGATGGGAGGGGGCGAGGCTACACCTTC	CASSKDGRGRGYTF
TRBV4-2	few	TRBJ2-3	.	TGTGCCAGCAGCCAAGATCGAAGCACAGATACGCAGTATTTT	CASSQDRSTDTQYF
TRBV7-2	.	TRBJ2-3	TRBD2	TGTGCCAGCAGCTTGACTAGCGGGAGGGATACGCAGTATTTT	CASSLTSGRDTQYF
TRBV7-7	few	TRBJ2-7	.	TGTGCTAGCAGCTTTACAGGGCCGTACTACGAGCAGTACTTC	CASSFTGPYYEQYF
TRBV7-2	few	TRBJ2-7	.	TGTGCCAGCAGCTACCGAAACAGGGTGGAGTACGAGCAGTACTTC	CASSYRNRVEYEQYF
TRBV28	few	TRBJ2-7	.	TGTGCCAGCACGACAGGATTGGACGAGCAGTACTTC	CASTTGLDEQYF
TRBV11-3	.	TRBJ2-1	.	TGTGCCAGCAGCCGCGGAGATAGCGGTGCCTACAATGAGCAGTTCTTC	CASSRGDSGAYNEQFF
TRBV2	.	TRBJ2-2	.	TGTGCCAGCAGTTTCCCCTACCAGGGAGGCGGGGAGCTGTTTTTT	CASSFPYQGGGELFF
TRBV7-2	.	TRBJ2-3	.	TGTGCCAGCAGCTTAGCCCCCGGCACAGCAGATACGCAGTATTTT	CASSLAPGTADTQYF
TRBV7-9	few	TRBJ2-5	.	TGTGCCAGCAGCGCCAACCAGGCGACAGTAGGGTTGTCGACCCAGTACTTC	CASSANQATVGLSTQYF
TRBV9	.	TRBJ2-3	.	TGTGCCAGCAGCCATCCGACCACAGATACGCAGTATTTT	CASSHPTTDTQYF
TRBV7-2	few	TRBJ1-5	.	TGTGCCAGCGCCCTTGACGGCAATCAGCCCCAGCATTTT	CASALDGNQPQHF
TRBV27	few	TRBJ2-7	TRBD2	TGTGCCAGCAGTCCATTAGCGGGAGGATTCTACGAGCAGTACTTC	CASSPLAGGFYEQYF